Sequencing of this T cell receptor (beta chain) was carried out in a study of CD8+ T cells in alopecia areata. Reverse transcription of extracted RNA yielded cDNA, which provided the sequencing template. Assay: immunoSEQ multiplex PCR; the TCRdb copy retains only in-frame clones and omits some. Counted here are some 190,000 clones, around 60% occurring once; the ten biggest clones make up around 0.69%. The sample's treatment: oral pan-JAK inhibitor, 5-10 mg twice daily. Study results and caveats: During tofacitinib treatment, many expanded lesional clones remained in scalp and blood. Tissue-resident alphabeta T cells belonging to normal skin likewise get sequenced within scalp specimens. Whether baseline CD8+ expansion is linked to response remains uncertain, given a single nonresponder. Tofacitinib significantly decreased scalp clonality and expanded CD8+ clones among top 100.

This CDR3 is built from 12 residues. Trimming left V 6 bases short and J 2 bases short, with 7 bases between. Per the germline V gene, CDR1 is SQVTM and CDR2 is ANQGSEA. Details on this clone: Its antigen is unidentified.

The receptor was derived from a human donor with alopecia areata. Sequences were derived from CD4+ T cells sorted from blood, sampled at week 4, from a patient treated with tofacitinib. J is TRBJ2-2 and V is TRBV29-1; D may be TRBD2 (5 bases). As DNA, the CDR3 is TGCAGCGTCAGGACTAACACCGGGGAGCTGTTTTTT. Residues: CSVRTNTGELFF.